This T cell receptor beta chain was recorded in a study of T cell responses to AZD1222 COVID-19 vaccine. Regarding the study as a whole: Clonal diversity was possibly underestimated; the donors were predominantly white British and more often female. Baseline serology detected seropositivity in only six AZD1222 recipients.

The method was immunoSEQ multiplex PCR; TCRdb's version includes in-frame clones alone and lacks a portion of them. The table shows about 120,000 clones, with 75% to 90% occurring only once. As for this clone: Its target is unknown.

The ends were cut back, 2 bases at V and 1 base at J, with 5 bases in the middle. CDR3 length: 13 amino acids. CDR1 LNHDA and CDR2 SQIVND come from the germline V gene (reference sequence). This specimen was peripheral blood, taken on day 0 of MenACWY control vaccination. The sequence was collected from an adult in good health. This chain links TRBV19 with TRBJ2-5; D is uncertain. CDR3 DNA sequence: TGTGCCAGTAGTATAATTGGCCAAGAGACCCAGTACTTC. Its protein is CASSIIGQETQYF.